The 32 T cell receptor beta chains listed next were all sequenced from one sample in a study of T cell clonality in common variable immunodeficiency. Here immunoSEQ multiplex PCR was the method, and the copy in TCRdb shows in-frame clones only, minus some. The sample contains more than 65,000 clones, none of them singletons. Sequencing was performed on peripheral blood mononuclear cells. The receptors stem from a person aged 18 to 70 in good health.

This clone was seen ten or more times. The CDR3 is cut off 3 residues early in the read; its end comes from the germline J gene. This chain joins TRBV29-1 and TRBJ1-2; TRBD1 agrees at 9 bases. This CDR3 region has 16 residues. Unmatched junction bases numbered 9, after V lost 4 bases and J lost 0 bases. In germline, CDR1 is SQVTM, CDR2 ANQGSEA. This chain's CDR3 is CSVVSGGTGTNYGYTF. CDR3 DNA, as far as it was read: TGCAGCGTTGTAAGCGGAGGGACAGGGACTAACTATGGC.

In this sample, this clone turned up many times. The CDR3 sequence: CASGLVGEEAQYF. CDR3 DNA (partial): TGTGCTAGTGGTTTGGTAGGGGAAGAGGCG. J is TRBJ2-3 and V is TRBV12-5, with a weak D call TRBD1 (5 bases). The read comes to an end 3 residues before the CDR3 does, leaving the germline J gene to fill in the end. This CDR3 region has 13 residues. The germline V gene encodes CDR1 LGHNT and CDR2 FRNRAP.

This clone was observed at least ten times. The CDR3 end falls 3 residues outside the read, so it is completed with the germline J gene. The chain couples TRBV28 to TRBJ2-1; 11 bases are shared with TRBD1. CDR1 is MDHEN, CDR2 SYDVKM, per germline. V shed 4 bases and J 7 bases; nucleotides not matched to a gene: 6. CDR3 size: 15 residues. CDR3 bases read: TGTGCCAGCAGTTCCCTGGGACAGGGGGAGAATGAG. This codes for CASSSLGQGENE. The entire CDR3 is CASSSLGQGENEQFF.

This clone was counted many times. The read ends 3 residues early relative to the CDR3; the germline J gene fills the gap. The gene calls are TRBV6-1 and TRBJ2-7, with a tentative D call TRBD2 (5 bases). V was pared by 2 bases and J by 6 bases, with 11 bases between. Germline values: CDR1 MNHNS, CDR2 SASEGT. There are 13 residues in the CDR3. This CDR3 reads CASSESGRSEQYF. CDR3 bases read: TGTGCCAGCAGTGAATCGGGGAGAAGCGAG.

This clone was seen repeatedly, ten times or more. The read stops 3 residues short of the end of the CDR3; the missing end is completed from the germline J gene. The chain employs TRBV20-1 and TRBJ1-1; 7 positions agree with TRBD1. The CDR3 sequence is 14 residues long. Losses at the gene ends were 2 bases for V and 4 bases for J; bases not matched to a gene: 7. Germline CDR1 reads DFQATT; CDR2 reads SNEGSKA (reference sequence). CDR3 loop: CSARLLGGSTEAFF. The CDR3 bases that were read are TGCAGTGCTAGACTTCTAGGGGGCAGCACTGAA.

A remark on this clone: The sequence runs out 3 residues before the end of the CDR3; the remainder is reconstructed from the germline J gene. V and J are TRBV7-2 and TRBJ1-5, with a weak D call TRBD1 (5 bases). This CDR3 has 17 amino acids. Trimming cost V 0 bases and J 4 bases, with 16 bases left between them. Germline lookup yields CDR1 SGHTA and CDR2 FQGNSA. Partial CDR3 DNA: TGTGCCAGCAGCTTAGCGGGGGGTTTGTCGGGGAATCAGCCC. It translates to CASSLAGGLSGNQP. The whole CDR3 region reads CASSLAGGLSGNQPQHF.

This clone came up many times. The read is 3 residues too short to cover the CDR3 end, so that end is filled in from the germline J gene. The chain carries TRBV28 and TRBJ2-7, with 8 bases that match TRBD2. This CDR3 has 14 residues. The trim removed 6 bases at V and 6 bases at J, leaving 10 bases unmatched. Germline V gives CDR1 MDHEN, CDR2 SYDVKM. The CDR3 region is CASRSSGSFGEQYF. The DNA read from the CDR3 is TGTGCCAGCAGATCCAGCGGGAGTTTTGGCGAG.

At least ten counts were recorded for this clone. The read ends 3 residues shy of where the CDR3 ends; the end is completed using the germline J gene. The V call is TRBV12-3 or TRBV12-4, the J call TRBJ1-5; D perhaps matches TRBD1 (6 bases). Trimming took 5 bases from V and 8 from J, leaving 19 bases between them. The CDR3 totals 15 residues. The CDR3 reads CASSPTGPSGEPQHF. CDR3 DNA, as far as it was read: TGTGCCAGCAGTCCAACAGGGCCTTCCGGGGAGCCC.

This clone was seen many times. The read falls 3 residues short of the CDR3 end, and the missing part is taken from the germline J gene. This chain connects TRBV19 to TRBJ2-7; no clear D gene. The germline V gene encodes CDR1 LNHDA and CDR2 SQIVND (reference sequence). V was cut by 9 bases and J by 2 bases, with 20 bases left in between. The length of the CDR3 is 15 residues. The covered CDR3 bases are TGTGCCAGGTACCGCTCCCCGACTGGAGCCTACGAG. This translates into CARYRSPTGAYE. The full CDR3 protein is CARYRSPTGAYEQYF.

This clone was detected only a few times. The read ends 3 residues before the CDR3 terminus; that terminus is restored from the germline J gene. The V call is TRBV20-1, the J call TRBJ2-5, with 13 nucleotides matching TRBD2. This CDR3 spans 17 amino acids. With V trimmed by 5 bases and J by 2 bases, 11 bases remained unmatched. Germline V lookup: CDR1 DFQATT, CDR2 SNEGSKA (reference sequence). The sequenced part of the CDR3 DNA is TGCAGTGCTGTCCCGGGACTAGCGGGATGGAGACAAGAGACC. Translated: CSAVPGLAGWRQET. The whole CDR3 protein reads CSAVPGLAGWRQETQYF.

This clone was recorded at least ten times. The CDR3 bases that were read are TGTGCCAGCAGCTTTAACCGGAATCAGCCC. Protein sequence: CASSFNRNQP. The entire CDR3 protein reads CASSFNRNQPQHF. This sequence joins TRBV7-3 and TRBJ1-5; unclear D gene. The read ends 3 residues before the CDR3 terminus; that terminus is restored from the germline J gene. This CDR3 has 13 residues. The ends were cut back, 3 bases at V and 4 bases at J, with 7 bases in the middle. Per germline, CDR1 SGHTA and CDR2 FQGTGA.

This clone was seen only a few times. The read is 3 residues too short to cover the CDR3 end, so that end is filled in from the germline J gene. The gene calls are TRBV10-2 and TRBJ1-1; D is perhaps TRBD1 (6 bases). Germline V gene sequence: CDR1 WSHSY, CDR2 SAAADI. The V end lost 2 bases, the J end lost 4 bases, and 26 bases lay between the germline ends. The CDR3 totals 19 residues. Incomplete CDR3 DNA: TGCGCCAGCAGTGAGCGTGTAACAGGGTCTCAAGGTGTAGGCACTGAA. It translates to CASSERVTGSQGVGTE. The entire CDR3 protein reads CASSERVTGSQGVGTEAFF.

The table lists this clone with many counts. The read stops 3 residues short of the end of the CDR3; the missing end is completed from the germline J gene. The genes are TRBV5-1 and TRBJ2-2; 7 bases agree with TRBD1. Per the germline V gene, CDR1 is SGHRS and CDR2 is YFSETQ. The CDR3 length is 17 residues. The junction had 12 bases not matched to a gene; V was cut back by 4 bases and J by 3 bases. CDR3 bases read: TGCGCCAGCAGCCTTAGGACAGGTTTCCGACACACCGGGGAG. Protein sequence: CASSLRTGFRHTGE. The entire CDR3 sequence reads CASSLRTGFRHTGELFF.

This clone was seen ten or more times. The read terminates 3 residues ahead of where the CDR3 ends, so the germline J gene completes it. This sequence joins TRBV19 and TRBJ1-3, with TRBD1 matching 7 bases. Trimming took 5 bases from V and 0 from J; bases not matched to a gene: 10. There are 17 residues in the CDR3. The germline gives CDR1 LNHDA, CDR2 SQIVND (reference sequence). The sequenced CDR3 bases are TGTGCCAGTAGTCCCGAGACAGGGACCTTCTCTGGAAACACC. Its protein is CASSPETGTFSGNT. The CDR3, in full, reads CASSPETGTFSGNTIYF.

This clone was seen ten or more times. Read data end 3 residues before the CDR3 end; the end is taken from the germline J gene. This chain connects TRBV5-1 to TRBJ2-7; a possible D gene is TRBD2 (7 bases). Germline lookup yields CDR1 SGHRS and CDR2 YFSETQ. V was clipped by 10 bases and J by 3 bases, with 32 bases between them. The CDR3 contains 18 residues. The CDR3 bases that were read are TGCGCCGGTCGGAGGGGGGGCAGCACGTCCCCTTACTTCTACGAG. Residues: CAGRRGGSTSPYFYE. The whole CDR3 region reads CAGRRGGSTSPYFYEQYF.

This clone was seen at least ten times. The CDR3 end is not reached by the read, which stops 3 residues before it; the germline J gene fills it in. The chain links TRBV9 to TRBJ2-7; 7 bases align to TRBD2. From germline, CDR1 is SGDLS and CDR2 YYNGEE. The CDR3 runs 13 residues. V lost 0 bases, J lost 3 bases, and 0 bases stayed unmatched. CDR3 bases read: TGTGCCAGCAGCGTAGGGGACTACTACGAG. This gives the protein CASSVGDYYE. The complete CDR3 sequence is CASSVGDYYEQYF. The full variable domain, with the rest looked up from reference TRBV9 and TRBJ2-7, is DSGVTQTPKHLITATGQRVTLRCSPRSGDLSVYWYQQSLDQGLQFLIQYYNGEERAKGNILERFSAQQFPDLHSELNLSSLELGDSALYFCASSVGDYYEQYFGPGTRLTVT.

There are many counts of this clone. The read gets to within 3 residues of the CDR3 end, and the germline J gene fills in the rest. The gene calls are TRBV19 and TRBJ2-1, with 13 positions matching TRBD2. This CDR3 is built from 19 residues. Germline CDR1 reads LNHDA; CDR2 reads SQIVND (reference sequence). V shed 5 bases, J shed 4 bases, and the junction held 14 bases outside the gene matches. Here the CDR3 reads CASSPSPGLAGWTYNEQFF. CDR3 bases read: TGTGCCAGTAGTCCCTCTCCGGGACTAGCGGGGTGGACTTACAATGAG.

In its sample, this clone was seen many times. CDR3 DNA (partial): TGTGCCAGCAGATATGGGACAGGGGTGGACGAG. It is translated as CASRYGTGVDE. The complete CDR3 sequence is CASRYGTGVDEQYF. The V gene is TRBV12-3 or TRBV12-4, the J gene TRBJ2-7; 10 positions match TRBD1. Read data end 3 residues before the CDR3 end; the end is taken from the germline J gene. The CDR3 runs to 14 residues. The V gene end was trimmed by 6 bases and the J gene end by 5 bases; junction bases not matched to a gene: 7.

At least ten counts were recorded for this clone. The read ends 3 residues shy of where the CDR3 ends; the end is completed using the germline J gene. The chain carries TRBV6-2 or TRBV6-3 and TRBJ2-1; 7 bases are shared with TRBD2. V lost 7 bases, J lost 3 bases, and 9 bases stayed unmatched. Looked up from germline, CDR1 is MNHEY and CDR2 is SVGEGT. The CDR3 sequence is 15 residues long. The CDR3 bases that were read are TGTGCCAGCACCACCTTAGCGGGCCACTACAATGAG. Translating gives CASTTLAGHYNE. The complete CDR3 sequence is CASTTLAGHYNEQFF.

Many counts were recorded for this clone. Coverage ceases 3 residues before the CDR3 finishes, and the germline J gene fills in the end. This chain connects TRBV5-1 to TRBJ2-7; 8 bases align to TRBD1. Germline CDR1 is SGHRS and CDR2 is YFSETQ. Trimming at V came to 0 bases and at J to 4 bases, leaving 9 bases not matched to a gene. The CDR3 is made up of 16 amino acids. CDR3 residues: CASSLAFPGGRYEQYF. CDR3 DNA, as far as it was read: TGCGCCAGCAGCTTGGCCTTTCCAGGGGGCAGGTACGAG.

This clone was detected many times. The CDR3 extends 3 residues past the end of the read, so its final part is completed from the germline J gene. V usage is TRBV6-2 or TRBV6-3 and J usage is TRBJ2-5; TRBD1 aligns across 11 bases. The germline V gene encodes CDR1 MNHEY and CDR2 SVGEGT. The CDR3 is made up of 14 amino acids. The V gene end was trimmed by 7 bases and the J gene end by 5 bases; junction bases not matched to a gene: 6. The sequenced part of the CDR3 DNA is TGTGCCAGCACCCCGGGACAGGGGGGGGAGACC. This codes for CASTPGQGGET. From start to end, the CDR3 is CASTPGQGGETQYF.

This clone came up many times. The CDR3 is cut off 3 residues early in the read; its end comes from the germline J gene. This chain links TRBV20-1 with TRBJ2-4, with TRBD2 matching 7 bases. J was trimmed by 7 bases and V by 5 bases; bases with no gene match: 17. There are 16 residues in the CDR3. Germline CDR1 reads DFQATT; CDR2 reads SNEGSKA (reference sequence). The CDR3 bases that were read are TGCAGTGCTCAGCTACCCCTTAGCGGGCTGGGGAACATT. This sequence encodes CSAQLPLSGLGNI. The CDR3 in its entirety is CSAQLPLSGLGNIQYF.

This clone appeared many times. The sequenced fragment ends 3 residues before the CDR3 boundary, so the rest is inferred from the germline J gene. V and J are TRBV19 and TRBJ2-1, with 7 bases identical to TRBD1. The V segment lost 7 bases and the J segment 7 bases; nucleotides outside the gene matches: 16. The CDR3 is 16 amino acids. Germline-derived CDR1 and CDR2 are LNHDA and SQIVND (reference sequence). This CDR3 reads CASIGTRQGSRNEQFF. The part of the CDR3 DNA that was read is TGTGCCAGTATCGGAACGAGACAGGGCTCTAGGAATGAG.

This clone has ten or more counts. The CDR3 end is not reached by the read, which stops 3 residues before it; the germline J gene fills it in. J is TRBJ2-1 and V is TRBV7-2; the D gene is possibly TRBD1 (6 bases). Trimming cost V 6 bases and J 2 bases, with 11 bases left between them. Germline CDR1 SGHTA, CDR2 FQGNSA. This CDR3 has 14 residues. CDR3 amino acids: CASSTGTTYNEQFF. The sequenced CDR3 bases are TGTGCCAGCAGTACAGGGACAACCTACAATGAG.

This clone has just a few counts. The observed sequence ends 3 residues before the CDR3 terminus, with the missing tail filled in from the germline J gene. This chain uses TRBV7-9 with TRBJ1-5, with 7 bases that match TRBD1. V shed 4 bases, J shed 7 bases, and the junction held 7 bases outside the gene matches. Germline V gene lookup returns CDR1 SEHNR and CDR2 FQNEAQ (reference sequence). The CDR3 covers 14 residues. The part of the CDR3 DNA that was read is TGTGCCAGCAGCTCGACAGGGCAGGGACAGCCC. Protein: CASSSTGQGQP. The entire CDR3 is CASSSTGQGQPQHF.

Many counts were recorded for this clone. The CDR3 is cut off 3 residues early in the read; its end comes from the germline J gene. This sequence joins TRBV30 and TRBJ1-2; D is perhaps TRBD1 (5 bases). Germline assignment: CDR1 GTSNPN and CDR2 SVGIG (reference sequence). The CDR3 consists of 12 residues. CDR3: CAWSGGGDGYTF. The CDR3 DNA, read in part, is TGTGCCTGGAGTGGGGGGGGTGACGGC.

This clone appeared many times. The CDR3 end falls 3 residues outside the read, so it is completed with the germline J gene. The rearrangement uses TRBV11-2 and TRBJ2-7; no reliable D call. CDR1 and CDR2 (germline): SGHAT, FQNNGV. There are 12 residues in the CDR3. V lost 7 bases and J lost 3, with 10 bases in between. Here the CDR3 reads CASNRVGYEQYF. CDR3 DNA (partial): TGTGCCAGCAACAGAGTAGGCTACGAG.

This clone came up a few times. The CDR3 goes on 3 residues after the read ends, and that part is filled in from the germline J gene. The V and J genes are TRBV2 and TRBJ1-5, with a weak D call TRBD1 (6 bases). The germline V gene has CDR1 SNHLY and CDR2 FYNNEI. The V gene lost 6 bases and the J gene lost 5 bases, with 17 bases spanning the gap. This CDR3 region has 15 residues. The CDR3 loop is CASRPRTATDQPQHF. The CDR3 bases that were read are TGTGCCAGCAGACCGAGGACAGCAACCGATCAGCCC.

This clone was found many times. The sequence runs out 3 residues before the end of the CDR3; the remainder is reconstructed from the germline J gene. The V call is TRBV18, the J call TRBJ1-1, with a possible D match to TRBD1 (5 bases). This CDR3 region has 17 residues. CDR1 and CDR2 from the germline V gene are KGHSH and LQKENI. V lost 0 bases and J lost 4, with 18 bases in between. This CDR3 reads CASSPPRQGVGITEAFF. CDR3 DNA, as far as it was read: TGTGCCAGCTCACCACCGAGGCAGGGAGTCGGAATCACTGAA.

This clone was observed at least ten times. The read ends 3 residues before the CDR3 terminus; that terminus is restored from the germline J gene. The V gene is TRBV29-1, the J gene TRBJ1-2; D is perhaps TRBD1 (6 bases). CDR1 SQVTM and CDR2 ANQGSEA come from the germline V gene. The CDR3 runs to 12 residues. CDR3 loop: CSVELQGGGYTF. CDR3 DNA (partial): TGCAGCGTTGAATTACAGGGAGGCGGC.

CDR3 in amino acids: CSVVLVINEQFF. CDR3 DNA, as far as it was read: TGCAGCGTGGTACTAGTAATCAATGAG. J is TRBJ2-1 and V is TRBV29-1; a weak D match, TRBD2 (5 bases). The missing CDR3 end, 3 residues past where the read stops, is filled in from the germline J gene. Trimming left V 6 bases short and J 6 bases short, with 12 bases between. In germline, CDR1 is SQVTM, CDR2 ANQGSEA. The CDR3 contains 12 residues.

This clone appeared many times. The read ends 3 residues shy of where the CDR3 ends; the end is completed using the germline J gene. V and J are TRBV20-1 and TRBJ2-5, with TRBD1 identical over 7 bases. Germline V lookup: CDR1 DFQATT, CDR2 SNEGSKA (reference sequence). The CDR3 runs to 15 residues. The J segment lost 3 bases and the V segment lost 0 bases, leaving 7 bases of the junction unmatched. The CDR3 bases that were read are TGCAGTGCTAGAGACCCCGACAGGGTCAAAGAGACC. It is translated as CSARDPDRVKET. The entire CDR3 reads CSARDPDRVKETQYF.